The rows below give T cell receptor beta chains drawn from one sample of a study of OX40 agonist ivuxolimab in advanced cancers. TCRdb's table, derived via immunoSEQ multiplex PCR, lists solely in-frame clones and lacks some. This table has roughly 58,000 clones, around four fifths appearing once. The sequencing used CD4+ or CD8+ T cells sorted from blood, collected in a trial of the OX40 agonist ivuxolimab. Source of these receptors: an adult with an advanced solid tumor such as melanoma, head and neck, liver or kidney cancer. Each CDR3 is given with its conserved first and last residue. A D gene is named only where the DNA matches it firmly. Size values are once, few and many counts, or a class for expanded clones, and some rows have none.

>-|-|TRBV7-2|TRBJ2-3
TGTGCCAGCAGCCGTGGCGGGGCCTCAGATACGCAGTATTTT
CASSRGGASDTQYF
>TRBD2|-|TRBV7-2|TRBJ2-1
TGTGCCAGCAGCTTAGTAGCGGGGGGGCCTGTTGAGCAGTTCTTC
CASSLVAGGPVEQFF
>-|few|TRBV5-1|TRBJ2-5
TGCGCCAGCAGCTTCGGGGCGGGAGAGACCCAGTACTTC
CASSFGAGETQYF
>-|-|TRBV6-5|TRBJ2-7
TGTGCCAGCAGTCGAGAGGAGGGGTACTACGAGCAGTACTTC
CASSREEGYYEQYF
>-|few|TRBV2|TRBJ1-1
TGTGCCAGCAAAGTCGGGACACAGAACACTGAAGCTTTCTTT
CASKVGTQNTEAFF
>TRBD1|-|TRBV30|TRBJ1-3
TGTGCCTGGAGCCAACAGGGGGCAGCTGGAAACACCATATATTTT
CAWSQQGAAGNTIYF
>-|-|TRBV4-3|TRBJ1-5
TGCGCCAGCAGCCACGGGACCTTTAGCAATCAGCCCCAGCATTTT
CASSHGTFSNQPQHF
>TRBD1|-|TRBV27|TRBJ2-7
TGTGCCAGCAGCCGAGGGTCCCGGGACAGGGGTGGGCAGTACTTC
CASSRGSRDRGGQYF
>TRBD1|-|TRBV18|TRBJ1-2
TGTGCCAGCTCACGGGGGACAGTCTTTTATGGCTACACCTTC
CASSRGTVFYGYTF
>-|-|TRBV7-9|TRBJ1-4
TGTGCCAGCAGCCCCGATCGTGGGATTGAAAAACTGTTTTTT
CASSPDRGIEKLFF
>TRBD1|few|TRBV18|TRBJ1-2
TGTGCCAGCTCACCACTGTGGGACAGGGTGGGGAGTGACTATGGCTACACCTTC
CASSPLWDRVGSDYGYTF
>-|-|TRBV9|TRBJ2-5
TGTGCCAGCAGCGTTACCTGGGGAGAGACCCAGTACTTC
CASSVTWGETQYF
>TRBD2|-|TRBV11-3|TRBJ2-1
TGTGCCAGCAGCGTAACTCCCCCGGGGCTAGCGGGAAATGAGCAGTTCTTC
CASSVTPPGLAGNEQFF
>TRBD2|-|TRBV6-5|TRBJ2-3
TGTGCCAGCAGTTACTCCCGGACTAGCGGGATCGATACGCAGTATTTT
CASSYSRTSGIDTQYF
>-|-|TRBV7-9|TRBJ1-2
TGTGCCAGCAGCTTAGTAGGGTATGGCTACACCTTC
CASSLVGYGYTF
>-|-|TRBV6-5|TRBJ1-6
TGTGCCAGCAGTTACGCAGGTCGTAATTCACCCCTCCACTTT
CASSYAGRNSPLHF
>TRBD1|-|TRBV6-5|TRBJ2-7
TGTGCCAGCAGTCAAACGGACAGGGGACACGAGCAGTACTTC
CASSQTDRGHEQYF
>TRBD1|-|TRBV7-9|TRBJ1-3
TGTGCCAGCAGCGCCGTCGGACAGGTGCCCTCTGGAAACACCATATATTTT
CASSAVGQVPSGNTIYF
>TRBD1|-|TRBV12-5|TRBJ1-4
TGTGCTAGTGGTCCCTCGGGCACGGACAGGGGTCATGAAAAACTGTTTTTT
CASGPSGTDRGHEKLFF
>-|-|TRBV28|TRBJ1-2
TGTGCCAGCAGGTCGACTCAGGGGTCCCATGGCTACACCTTC
CASRSTQGSHGYTF
>TRBD2|-|TRBV6-4|TRBJ2-1
TGTGCCAGCAGTTCCTCCGGACTAGCGGTATACAATGAGCAGTTCTTC
CASSSSGLAVYNEQFF
>-|-|TRBV2|TRBJ2-7
TGTGCCAGCAGTGTTAGGTCCACGAGAAACGAGCAGTACTTC
CASSVRSTRNEQYF
>-|-|TRBV4-1|TRBJ2-3
TGCGCCAGCATCCCCGCGGAGATCACAGATACGCAGTATTTT
CASIPAEITDTQYF
>TRBD1|few|TRBV7-2|TRBJ1-5
TGTGCCAGCAAAGGACAGGGCGGTCAGCCCCAGCATTTT
CASKGQGGQPQHF
>TRBD1|-|TRBV11-2|TRBJ1-1
TGTGCCAGCAGCTTAGCTCCTAGGGACAGGAGTGAAGCTTTCTTT
CASSLAPRDRSEAFF
>TRBD2|-|TRBV5-1|TRBJ2-3
TGCGCCAGCAGCCTGGGACTAGCGGAGACAGATACGCAGTATTTT
CASSLGLAETDTQYF
>-|few|TRBV12-5|TRBJ2-1
TGTGCTAGTGGTTTATCACTCTCTGAGCAGTTCTTC
CASGLSLSEQFF
>-|-|TRBV11-2|TRBJ2-7
TGTGCCAGCAGCCGGGACTGGAGCTCCTACGAGCAGTACTTC
CASSRDWSSYEQYF
>TRBD1|-|TRBV7-2|TRBJ2-5
TGTGCCAGCAGGTTGGGACAGGAAGGTTATGAGACCCAGTACTTC
CASRLGQEGYETQYF
>TRBD1|-|TRBV11-2|TRBJ1-2
TGTGCCAGCAGTTCCGCCAGCAAGACAGGGGCATATGGCTACACCTTC
CASSSASKTGAYGYTF
>TRBD1|-|TRBV18|TRBJ1-2
TGTGCCAGCTCACGCGACAGGGGCGTGAATGGCTACACCTTC
CASSRDRGVNGYTF
>-|-|TRBV7-7|TRBJ2-5
TGTGCCAGCAGCTTAGCAAGACAGAAAGAGACCCAGTACTTC
CASSLARQKETQYF
>TRBD2|-|TRBV18|TRBJ2-3
TGTGCCAGCTCACCCCCTTCGGCGGGAGGTCGCGCAGATACGCAGTATTTT
CASSPPSAGGRADTQYF
>TRBD2|-|TRBV27|TRBJ2-7
TGTGCCAGCAGTTCCGGGACTAGCGCCAACTCCTACGAGCAGTACTTC
CASSSGTSANSYEQYF
>TRBD1|-|TRBV30|TRBJ1-3
TGTGCCTGGAGCCGGGACAGAGGGGACACCATATATTTT
CAWSRDRGDTIYF
>TRBD1|-|TRBV5-6|TRBJ1-2
TGTGCCAGCAGCTTGACAGGGGGGGCGTCAAACTATGGCTACACCTTC
CASSLTGGASNYGYTF
>TRBD2|-|TRBV5-1|TRBJ2-3
TGCGCCAGCAGCTTCCTAGCGGGACACACAGATACGCAGTATTTT
CASSFLAGHTDTQYF
>-|-|TRBV7-2|TRBJ1-6
TGTGCCAGCGGATCCCCCGGGACAAGTAATTCACCCCTCCACTTT
CASGSPGTSNSPLHF
>-|-|TRBV10-3|TRBJ2-3
TGTGCCATCAGCAGACTAACCGCCGGCACAGATACGCAGTATTTT
CAISRLTAGTDTQYF
>-|-|TRBV4-1|TRBJ2-3
TGCGCCAGCAGCCAAGTTTTGAACGGGAGAGGCCCAGATACGCAGTATTTT
CASSQVLNGRGPDTQYF
>TRBD1|-|TRBV5-6|TRBJ2-7
TGTGCCAGCAGCTTGGCCCGGCAGGGGGCGGCGTACGAGCAGTACTTC
CASSLARQGAAYEQYF
>-|-|TRBV5-5|TRBJ2-1
TGTGCCAGCAGCACGCTGGCGGGTACCTACAATGAGCAGTTCTTC
CASSTLAGTYNEQFF
>TRBD1|once|TRBV7-8|TRBJ1-3
TGTGCCAGCAGCGAGGACAGGGGGCTCTTAAGTGGTGGAAACACCATATATTTT
CASSEDRGLLSGGNTIYF
>-|-|TRBV9|TRBJ2-3
TGTGCCAGCAGCGTAGTAGGGACAAACCCAGATACGCAGTATTTT
CASSVVGTNPDTQYF
>TRBD1|once|TRBV5-1|TRBJ1-2
TGCGCCAGCAGCTTGGCCCCGGGACAGCTCCACTATGGCTACACCTTC
CASSLAPGQLHYGYTF
>TRBD1|-|TRBV11-2|TRBJ1-1
TGTGCCAGCAGCAGGGCCAGGGGGACTGAAGCTTTCTTT
CASSRARGTEAFF
>-|-|TRBV6-1|TRBJ2-2
TGTGCCGCGAGGAGAACCCTGAACACCGGGGAGCTGTTTTTT
CAARRTLNTGELFF
>-|-|TRBV7-3|TRBJ1-2
TGTGCCAGCAGCTCTAATAGGGAGTCCCCCTACACCTTC
CASSSNRESPYTF
>-|-|TRBV29-1|TRBJ1-1
TGCAGCGTTGAAGGCCGTTTTTTCACTGAAGCTTTCTTT
CSVEGRFFTEAFF
>TRBD2|-|TRBV9|TRBJ2-1
TGTGCCAGCAGCGCCAGAGGGGTAGCGGGGAATGAGCAGTTCTTC
CASSARGVAGNEQFF
>TRBD2|-|TRBV10-3|TRBJ2-5
TGTGCCAGCAACGGGGGGGCCCATGAGACCCAGTACTTC
CASNGGAHETQYF
>-|-|TRBV19|TRBJ2-4
TGTGCCAGTAGTATCCGGCAGGGGGGGAACATTCAGTACTTC
CASSIRQGGNIQYF
>-|-|TRBV6-1|TRBJ2-3
TGTGCCAGCAGTGATTTGGCCGGGAATACGCAGTATTTT
CASSDLAGNTQYF
>-|-|TRBV5-4|TRBJ2-3
TGTGCCAGCAGCTTGTACAGCACAGATACGCAGTATTTT
CASSLYSTDTQYF